Listed here are 25 T cell receptor beta chains from one sample, sequenced in a study of spatial heterogeneity in lung cancer. TCRdb processed the 5' RACE reads anew with MiXCR; each CDR3 protein has one entry. This table has 45,000 or so distinct CDR3 sequences, around 11% appearing once. Described time point: sample taken at primary tumor resection. The input material, whole RNA from tumor, nontumor lung or frozen PBMC, was sequenced unsorted. The sample was PBMCs, taken at surgery. The receptors shown here come from a female donor with early-stage non-small cell lung cancer.

This clonotype was recorded at least ten times. J is TRBJ2-1 and V is TRBV2; D might be TRBD1 (6 bases). The CDR3 sequence is 13 residues long. Germline V gene lookup returns CDR1 SNHLY and CDR2 FYNNEI. Trimming pared 11 bases from V and 3 bases from J, leaving 14 bases between. In DNA form, the CDR3 reads TGTGCCGCGACGGGACAACTCTACAATGAGCAGTTCTTC. Translating it yields CAATGQLYNEQFF.

The J gene is TRBJ1-2, the V gene TRBV7-9, with 10 bases fitting TRBD1. CDR1 and CDR2 (germline): SEHNR, FQNEAQ (reference sequence). V lost 2 bases and J lost 6; bases outside the gene matches: 6. The CDR3 is 15 residues long. The CDR3 is CASSLSGQGVNGYTF. For the CDR3, the DNA is TGTGCCAGCAGCTTATCTGGACAGGGGGTAAATGGCTACACCTTC.

CDR3 residues: CASRQGAATGELFF. The CDR3 DNA follows: TGTGCCAGTAGGCAGGGGGCTGCCACCGGGGAGCTGTTTTTT. The V and J genes are TRBV19 and TRBJ2-2; TRBD1 aligns across 8 bases. This CDR3 comprises 14 residues. Germline V CDR1 and CDR2: LNHDA, SQIVND (reference sequence). With 6 bases clipped from V and 4 bases from J, the junction kept 4 bases outside the gene matches.

The chain combines TRBV7-9 with TRBJ2-7; TRBD2 is a possible D gene (6 bases). CDR3 length equals 16 residues. Germline assignment: CDR1 SEHNR and CDR2 FQNEAQ (reference sequence). Trimming stripped 1 base from V and 2 bases from J, with 15 bases between. DNA for the CDR3: TGTGCCAGCAGCTTAGTGTCAGCCGGGAGTCCCTACGAGCAGTACTTC. This sequence encodes CASSLVSAGSPYEQYF.

The CDR3 loop reads CAISDREGYEQYF. DNA of the CDR3: TGTGCCATCAGTGACAGGGAGGGGTACGAGCAGTACTTC. The chain uses TRBV10-3 and TRBJ2-7, with 7 nucleotides matching TRBD2. CDR1 is ENHRY and CDR2 is SYGVKD in the germline V gene. The CDR3 contains 13 residues. V dropped 3 bases and J dropped 4; count of bases not matched to a gene: 3.

The V call is TRBV7-9, the J call TRBJ2-2; 7 bases line up with TRBD2. The CDR3 contains 16 residues. The junction had 3 bases not matched to a gene; V was cut back by 2 bases and J by 0 bases. Germline loops: CDR1 SEHNR, CDR2 FQNEAQ (reference sequence). The CDR3 nucleotides are TGTGCCAGCAGCTTAAGTCGGGGGGCGAACACCGGGGAGCTGTTTTTT. Protein: CASSLSRGANTGELFF.

This clonotype was detected many times. The chain carries TRBV7-9 and TRBJ1-2; possible D gene TRBD1, 5 bases. Trimming cost V 1 base and J 8 bases, with 8 bases left between them. Germline loops: CDR1 SEHNR, CDR2 FQNEAQ (reference sequence). The CDR3 covers 12 residues. CDR3 nucleotides: TGTGCCAGCAGCTTAGGAGGGGACGGCTACACCTTC. Amino acids: CASSLGGDGYTF. Supplemented by reference TRBV7-9 and TRBJ1-2, the full variable domain reads DTGVSQNPRHKITKRGQNVTFRCDPISEHNRLYWYRQTLGQGPEFLTYFQNEAQLEKSRLLSDRFSAERPKGSFSTLEIQRTEQGDSAMYLCASSLGGDGYTFGSGTRLTVV.

Only a few counts were recorded for this clonotype. The V gene is TRBV27, the J gene TRBJ1-1, with 7 bases aligning to TRBD1. The CDR3 sequence is 15 residues long. Looked up from germline, CDR1 is MNHEY and CDR2 is SMNVEV (reference sequence). J was trimmed by 7 bases and V by 5 bases; bases with no gene match: 13. CDR3 nucleotide sequence: TGTGCCAGCAGTCCGAACAGGGGACGTAGTCGTGAAGCTTTCTTT. It encodes CASSPNRGRSREAFF.

This clonotype has a count of ten or more. The rearrangement joins TRBV11-2 to TRBJ2-1; TRBD2 matches 11 bases. CDR3 length: 17 amino acids. Germline V gene data show CDR1 as SGHAT and CDR2 as FQNNGV. V gave up 4 bases and J gave up 9 bases; unmatched junction bases: 14. CDR3 protein: CASSWHRIAGGPGEQFF. CDR3 coding DNA: TGTGCCAGCAGCTGGCACAGGATAGCGGGGGGGCCTGGTGAGCAGTTCTTC.

The chain is built from TRBV20-1 and TRBJ1-5, with D uncertain. Germline values: CDR1 DFQATT, CDR2 SNEGSKA (reference sequence). The CDR3 has 14 amino acids. V was clipped by 0 bases and J by 8 bases, with 14 bases between them. Here the CDR3 reads CSAREFSSMEPQHF. The CDR3 DNA reads TGCAGTGCTAGAGAATTCAGCAGCATGGAGCCCCAGCATTTT.

The V gene is TRBV6-5, the J gene TRBJ2-7, with a weak D call TRBD1 (6 bases). The V and J ends lost 2 bases and 1 base respectively, with 12 bases between them. This CDR3 is built from 15 residues. Germline assignment: CDR1 MNHEY and CDR2 SVGAGI. The CDR3 loop is CASSYARRGSYEQYF. CDR3 nucleotides: TGTGCCAGCAGTTACGCCCGCAGGGGATCCTACGAGCAGTACTTC.

V and J are TRBV10-2 and TRBJ2-7; D is uncertain. Germline CDR1 and CDR2: WSHSY and SAAADI. The length of the CDR3 is 14 residues. V was clipped by 5 bases and J by 4 bases, with 15 bases between them. CDR3 coding DNA: TGCGCCAGCAGTTTACGGTGGGGTTCGTACGAGCAGTACTTC. Translated: CASSLRWGSYEQYF.

The chain is built from TRBV12-3 or TRBV12-4 and TRBJ2-1; D is ambiguous. The CDR3 is 11 amino acids. With 3 bases removed from V and 10 bases from J, the gap between germline ends came to 7 bases. CDR3 DNA sequence: TGTGCCAGCAGTTTTCAGTGGGAGCAGTTCTTC. Protein product: CASSFQWEQFF.

This clonotype appeared a few times. J is TRBJ1-1 and V is TRBV7-9; D not certain. Trimming took off 7 bases at V and 4 bases at J, with 4 bases between the two ends. Germline V gene data show CDR1 as SEHNR and CDR2 as FQNEAQ (reference sequence). The CDR3 extends over 10 amino acids. The CDR3 protein is CASKSTEAFF. DNA of the CDR3: TGTGCCAGCAAGTCCACTGAAGCTTTCTTT.

This clonotype occurred many times. The rearrangement uses TRBV20-1 and TRBJ1-2; TRBD1 matches at 7 bases. CDR1 and CDR2 (germline): DFQATT, SNEGSKA (reference sequence). V dropped 0 bases and J dropped 2; count of bases not matched to a gene: 0. The CDR3 is 13 amino acids. CDR3 in DNA: TGCAGTGCTAGAGAGGGACAGAACTATGGCTACACCTTC. Translated: CSAREGQNYGYTF.

The chain has TRBV28 and TRBJ2-7; D may correspond to TRBD1 or TRBD2 (6 bases each). The V gene lost 6 bases and the J gene lost 9 bases, with 15 bases spanning the gap. CDR1 is MDHEN and CDR2 is SYDVKM in the germline V gene. The CDR3 is 12 amino acids. CDR3 protein: CASRIQGGGQYF. The DNA of the CDR3 is TGTGCCAGCAGAATACAGGGAGGAGGGCAGTACTTC.

The chain employs TRBV7-2 and TRBJ1-4; 11 bases map to TRBD1. Germline CDR1 is SGHTA and CDR2 is FQGNSA. Trimming took 6 bases from V and 0 from J; bases not matched to a gene: 3. The CDR3 totals 16 residues. The CDR3 sequence is CASRRTGGTTNEKLFF. The CDR3, as DNA: TGTGCCAGCAGAAGGACAGGGGGCACAACTAATGAAAAACTGTTTTTT.

There are many counts of this clonotype. The rearrangement joins TRBV7-2 to TRBJ2-7; 7 bases match TRBD1. V was pared by 1 base and J by 2 bases, with 5 bases of the junction left unmatched. The CDR3 loop spans 15 amino acids. Germline V CDR1 and CDR2: SGHTA, FQGNSA. This CDR3 reads CASSLGVGTAYEQYF. The CDR3 DNA follows: TGTGCCAGCAGCTTAGGGGTCGGGACAGCCTACGAGCAGTACTTC.

This chain links TRBV29-1 with TRBJ2-7; TRBD1 matches 7 bases. With V trimmed by 0 bases and J by 3 bases, 8 bases remained unmatched. The CDR3 length is 15 residues. Looked up from germline, CDR1 is SQVTM and CDR2 is ANQGSEA. CDR3 bases: TGCAGCGTTGAAGAGAGGACAGGAATTAACTACGAGCAGTACTTC. Its protein is CSVEERTGINYEQYF.

This clonotype was picked up a small number of times. V and J are TRBV5-1 and TRBJ2-6, with a possible D match to TRBD1 (5 bases). Trimming took off 0 bases at V and 1 base at J, with 14 bases between the two ends. Germline V lookup: CDR1 SGHRS, CDR2 YFSETQ. CDR3 length equals 18 residues. CDR3 amino acids: CASSLATVQSSGANVLTF. CDR3 in DNA: TGCGCCAGCAGCTTGGCGACAGTACAGTCATCTGGGGCCAACGTCCTGACTTTC.

In its sample, this clonotype was seen a few times. The chain joins TRBV9 to TRBJ2-3, with 7 nucleotides matching TRBD2. The trim removed 4 bases at V and 2 bases at J, leaving 4 bases unmatched. Germline CDR1 SGDLS, CDR2 YYNGEE. The CDR3 spans 14 residues. The CDR3 loop reads CASSRGGYTDTQYF. The CDR3 DNA follows: TGTGCCAGCAGCCGGGGAGGGTACACAGATACGCAGTATTTT.

The chain has TRBV7-2 and TRBJ1-6; D uncertain. CDR3 length: 15 residues. Germline V lookup: CDR1 SGHTA, CDR2 FQGNSA. Trimming pared 1 base from V and 7 bases from J, leaving 11 bases between. The CDR3 spells CASSLVQNTNSPLHF. In nucleotides, the CDR3 is TGTGCCAGCAGCTTAGTACAGAACACGAATTCACCCCTCCACTTT.

The table lists this clonotype with a few counts. The rearrangement joins TRBV19 to TRBJ1-2; TRBD1 might be the D (5 bases). CDR3 length: 15 amino acids. The V gene lost 3 bases and the J gene lost 2 bases, with 13 bases spanning the gap. Per the germline V gene, CDR1 is LNHDA and CDR2 is SQIVND (reference sequence). The CDR3 spells CASSIRRTRNYGYTF. CDR3 bases: TGTGCCAGTAGTATTAGAAGGACAAGGAACTATGGCTACACCTTC.

The chain is built from TRBV20-1 and TRBJ2-7, with a tentative D call TRBD2 (6 bases). The ends were cut back, 3 bases at V and 1 base at J, with 16 bases in the middle. CDR1 is DFQATT, CDR2 SNEGSKA, per germline (reference sequence). This CDR3 spans 15 amino acids. CDR3 in amino acids: CSASSPGTHSYEQYF. Written as DNA, the CDR3 is TGCAGTGCTAGCTCCCCAGGGACTCATTCCTACGAGCAGTACTTC.

The rearrangement uses TRBV5-4 and TRBJ2-7; TRBD1 matches 7 bases. Losses at the gene ends were 0 bases for V and 4 bases for J; bases not matched to a gene: 4. Germline V gives CDR1 SGHNT, CDR2 YYREEE (reference sequence). This CDR3 spans 14 amino acids. CDR3 bases: TGTGCCAGCAGCTTGGGGGGACAGCCTTACGAGCAGTACTTC. Residues: CASSLGGQPYEQYF.